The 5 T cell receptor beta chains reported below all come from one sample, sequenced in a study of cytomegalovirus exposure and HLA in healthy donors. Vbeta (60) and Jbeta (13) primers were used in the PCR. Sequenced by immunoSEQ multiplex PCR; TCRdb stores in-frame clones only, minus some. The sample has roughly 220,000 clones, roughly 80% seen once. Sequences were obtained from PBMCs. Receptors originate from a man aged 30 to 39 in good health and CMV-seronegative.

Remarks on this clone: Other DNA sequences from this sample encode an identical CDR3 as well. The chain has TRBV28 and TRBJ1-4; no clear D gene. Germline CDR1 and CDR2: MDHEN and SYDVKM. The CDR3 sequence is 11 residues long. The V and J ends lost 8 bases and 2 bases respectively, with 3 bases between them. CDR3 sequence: CASRTNEKLFF. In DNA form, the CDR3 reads TGTGCCAGCCGGACTAATGAAAAACTGTTTTTT. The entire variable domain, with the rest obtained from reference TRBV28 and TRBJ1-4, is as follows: DVKVTQSSRYLVKRTGEKVFLECVQDMDHENMFWYRQDPGLGLRLIYFSYDVKMKEKGDIPEGYSVSREKKERFSLILESASTNQTSMYLCASRTNEKLFFGSGTQLSVL.

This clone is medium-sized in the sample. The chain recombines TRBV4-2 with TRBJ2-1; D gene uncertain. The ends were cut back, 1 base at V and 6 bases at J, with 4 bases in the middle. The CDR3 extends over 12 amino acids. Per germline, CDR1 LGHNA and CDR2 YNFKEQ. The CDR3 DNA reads TGTGCCAGCAGCCAAGCTAGCAATGAGCAGTTCTTC. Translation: CASSQASNEQFF.

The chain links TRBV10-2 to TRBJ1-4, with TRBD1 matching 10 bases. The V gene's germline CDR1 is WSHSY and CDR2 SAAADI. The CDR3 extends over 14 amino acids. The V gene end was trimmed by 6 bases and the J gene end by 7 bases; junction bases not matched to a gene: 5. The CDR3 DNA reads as TGCGCCAGCAGGACGGGACAGGGGTCTGAAAAACTGTTTTTT. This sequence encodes CASRTGQGSEKLFF.

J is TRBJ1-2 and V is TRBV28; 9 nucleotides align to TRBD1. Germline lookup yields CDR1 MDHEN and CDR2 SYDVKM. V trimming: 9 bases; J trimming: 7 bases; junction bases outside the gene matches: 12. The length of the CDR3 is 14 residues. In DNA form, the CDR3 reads TGTGCCAGTGCCTCGGGACAGGGTGTAGCTGGCTACACCTTC. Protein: CASASGQGVAGYTF.

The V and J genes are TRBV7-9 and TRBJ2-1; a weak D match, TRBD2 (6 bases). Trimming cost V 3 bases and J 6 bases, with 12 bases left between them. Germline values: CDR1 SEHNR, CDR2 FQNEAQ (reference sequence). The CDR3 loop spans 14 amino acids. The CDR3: CASSLGGVPNEQFF. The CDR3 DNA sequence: TGTGCCAGCAGCTTGGGCGGGGTGCCCAATGAGCAGTTCTTC.